This T cell receptor beta chain is from a study of OX40 agonist ivuxolimab in advanced cancers. The method was immunoSEQ multiplex PCR; TCRdb's version includes in-frame clones alone and lacks a portion of them. The sample has some 87,000 clones; around nine tenths are singletons. CDR3 size: 17 residues. In germline, CDR1 is SEHNR, CDR2 FQNEAQ (reference sequence). The V end was cut by 0 bases, the J end by 7 bases, with 19 bases between. The chain has TRBV7-9 and TRBJ1-3, with a weak D call TRBD1 (6 bases). This receptor was identified in an adult with an advanced solid tumor such as melanoma, head and neck, liver or kidney cancer. The sample consisted of CD4+ or CD8+ T cells sorted from blood, taken in a trial of the OX40 agonist ivuxolimab. DNA of the CDR3: TGTGCCAGCAGCTTAGCCCCTCCTGGACAGCACCTTAACACCATATATTTT. This codes for CASSLAPPGQHLNTIYF.